These 25 T cell receptor beta chains were sequenced from one sample in a study of blood T cell repertoires in COVID-19. Libraries were prepared by immunoSEQ multiplex PCR; TCRdb keeps only in-frame clonotypes and omits some of them. The table records 110,000 or so clones, 81% of them present only once. Input material: peripheral blood. The source of these receptors is a woman aged 70-85 years with acute or convalescent COVID-19.

This clone was found a few times. The chain employs TRBV18 and TRBJ1-5; 7 bases fit TRBD1. Germline V gives CDR1 KGHSH, CDR2 LQKENI. This CDR3 has 15 amino acids. The J segment lost 0 bases and the V segment lost 4 bases, leaving 3 bases of the junction unmatched. The CDR3 region is CASSLYRGSNQPQHF. The CDR3 coding sequence is TGTGCCAGCTCACTTTACAGGGGTAGCAATCAGCCCCAGCATTTT.

This chain connects TRBV6-1 to TRBJ2-1; no clear D gene. Trimming took off 7 bases at V and 5 bases at J, with 15 bases between the two ends. The length of the CDR3 is 14 residues. CDR1 and CDR2 (germline): MNHNS, SASEGT. The CDR3 region has the DNA TGTGCCAGCACCAACACCGACTTCGACAATGAGCAGTTCTTC. It encodes CASTNTDFDNEQFF.

This clone has a handful of counts. This chain links TRBV7-3 with TRBJ2-3; a weak D match, TRBD2 (6 bases). V was shortened by 0 bases and J by 5 bases, with 12 bases between the two germline ends. The V gene's germline CDR1 is SGHTA and CDR2 FQGTGA. CDR3 length: 15 residues. The CDR3 loop is CASSLTGTFGDTQYF. CDR3 coding DNA: TGTGCCAGCAGCTTAACCGGGACTTTCGGAGATACGCAGTATTTT.

The chain combines TRBV5-1 with TRBJ2-1, with 9 positions matching TRBD2. Per germline, CDR1 SGHRS and CDR2 YFSETQ. Trimming at V came to 3 bases and at J to 4 bases, leaving 8 bases not matched to a gene. The CDR3 spans 16 residues. CDR3 in amino acids: CASSWMTSGAYNEQFF. In DNA form, the CDR3 reads TGCGCCAGCAGCTGGATGACTAGCGGAGCTTACAATGAGCAGTTCTTC.

This chain uses TRBV6-5 with TRBJ1-1; D is unresolved. This CDR3 has 15 amino acids. Trimming removed 0 bases at V and 0 bases at J, with 8 bases between. Germline V gene sequence: CDR1 MNHEY, CDR2 SVGAGI. This CDR3 reads CASSYSRVMNTEAFF. Here the CDR3 DNA reads TGTGCCAGCAGTTACTCGCGGGTAATGAACACTGAAGCTTTCTTT.

In this sample, this clone turned up once. The gene calls are TRBV4-2 and TRBJ2-7, with D unresolved. The length of the CDR3 is 15 residues. Germline values: CDR1 LGHNA, CDR2 YNFKEQ. Trimming removed 0 bases from V and 3 bases from J, with 12 bases in between. This chain's CDR3 is CASSQDGRLGYEQYF. CDR3 in DNA: TGTGCCAGCAGCCAAGATGGAAGGCTAGGCTACGAGCAGTACTTC.

The J gene is TRBJ1-5, the V gene TRBV4-2; no clear D. CDR1 LGHNA and CDR2 YNFKEQ come from the germline V gene. Trimming cost V 0 bases and J 7 bases, with 7 bases left between them. The CDR3 is 13 amino acids. This CDR3 reads CASSQEAPQPQHF. The DNA of the CDR3 is TGTGCCAGCAGCCAAGAGGCCCCCCAGCCCCAGCATTTT.

The DNA of the CDR3 is TGTGCCAGCAGCTCTCAAGAGACCCAGTACTTC. This sequence encodes CASSSQETQYF. The chain has TRBV7-6 and TRBJ2-5; D not resolved. CDR1 and CDR2 from the germline V gene are SGHVS and FNYEAQ. The germline V and J ends were trimmed by 4 bases and 2 bases, with 2 bases remaining between them. There are 11 residues in the CDR3.

J is TRBJ2-1 and V is TRBV6-2 or TRBV6-3; D might be TRBD1 (6 bases). The CDR3 covers 16 residues. Germline CDR1 is MNHEY and CDR2 is SVGEGT. The V end was cut by 5 bases, the J end by 2 bases, with 16 bases between. CDR3 sequence (DNA): TGTGCCAGCAGTAACAGGGCTCCTAGGGCCTACAATGAGCAGTTCTTC. This sequence encodes CASSNRAPRAYNEQFF.

The genes are TRBV7-8 and TRBJ1-1, with D tentatively TRBD1 (5 bases). Germline V CDR1 and CDR2: SGHVS, FQNEAQ. The CDR3 sequence is 13 residues long. Trimming stripped 5 bases from V and 1 base from J, with 8 bases between. CDR3 protein: CASSRDRNTEAFF. DNA for the CDR3: TGTGCCAGCAGCCGAGACAGGAACACTGAAGCTTTCTTT.

The chain is built from TRBV7-9 and TRBJ2-7, with unresolved D. Trimming removed 5 bases from V and 1 base from J, with 9 bases in between. Per the germline V gene, CDR1 is SEHNR and CDR2 is FQNEAQ (reference sequence). The CDR3 consists of 13 residues. The CDR3 is CASSPDMSYEQYF. The CDR3 nucleotides read TGTGCCAGCAGCCCCGACATGTCCTACGAGCAGTACTTC.

This sequence joins TRBV19 and TRBJ2-1, with 8 bases that match TRBD2. J lost 7 bases, V lost 6 bases, and 5 bases had no gene match. The CDR3 runs to 13 residues. The germline gives CDR1 LNHDA, CDR2 SQIVND (reference sequence). Here the CDR3 DNA reads TGTGCCAGTAGCCCGGGAGGGTTAAATGAGCAGTTCTTC. Translated, it gives CASSPGGLNEQFF.

This chain uses TRBV5-4 with TRBJ2-7; 8 bases are a match to TRBD1. Per the germline V gene, CDR1 is SGHNT and CDR2 is YYREEE (reference sequence). The V segment lost 5 bases and the J segment 5 bases; nucleotides outside the gene matches: 9. The CDR3 is 14 residues long. DNA for the CDR3: TGTGCCAGCAGAGGGACAGGCCCTGCGGACGAGCAGTACTTC. Protein sequence: CASRGTGPADEQYF.

The V and J genes are TRBV6-5 and TRBJ2-7; 12 bases are shared with TRBD1. Germline V gives CDR1 MNHEY, CDR2 SVGAGI. V shed 2 bases, J shed 5 bases, and the junction held 1 base outside the gene matches. There are 14 residues in the CDR3. CDR3 residues: CASSYGTGGNEQYF. CDR3 in DNA: TGTGCCAGCAGTTACGGGACAGGGGGCAACGAGCAGTACTTC.

This chain uses TRBV19 with TRBJ1-1; D call uncertain. The germline gives CDR1 LNHDA, CDR2 SQIVND (reference sequence). This CDR3 spans 14 amino acids. The V end lost 1 base, the J end lost 6 bases, and 12 bases lay between the germline ends. The CDR3 DNA is TGTGCCAGTAGTATAGGGCGAACCGAGGCTGAAGCTTTCTTT. Translating it yields CASSIGRTEAEAFF.

The chain combines TRBV28 with TRBJ1-5, with D maybe TRBD1 (6 bases). The CDR3 is 15 residues long. Germline V gene data show CDR1 as MDHEN and CDR2 as SYDVKM. Trimming stripped 5 bases from V and 4 bases from J, with 15 bases between. CDR3 in amino acids: CASSTMDSFNQPQHF. DNA of the CDR3: TGTGCCAGCAGTACGATGGACAGTTTTAATCAGCCCCAGCATTTT. The full variable domain, with the rest looked up from reference TRBV28 and TRBJ1-5, is DVKVTQSSRYLVKRTGEKVFLECVQDMDHENMFWYRQDPGLGLRLIYFSYDVKMKEKGDIPEGYSVSREKKERFSLILESASTNQTSMYLCASSTMDSFNQPQHFGDGTRLSIL.

This chain uses TRBV7-9 with TRBJ2-3; D might be TRBD2 (7 bases). The CDR3 has 13 residues. Germline lookup yields CDR1 SEHNR and CDR2 FQNEAQ (reference sequence). The V end was cut by 5 bases, the J end by 9 bases, with 15 bases between. In DNA, the CDR3 is TGTGCCAGCAGCGTGGGGAGGGGGAGCACGCAGTATTTT. Translating gives CASSVGRGSTQYF. The variable domain in full, with the rest retrieved from reference TRBV7-9 and TRBJ2-3, is DTGVSQNPRHKITKRGQNVTFRCDPISEHNRLYWYRQTLGQGPEFLTYFQNEAQLEKSRLLSDRFSAERPKGSFSTLEIQRTEQGDSAMYLCASSVGRGSTQYFGPGTRLTVL.

The chain uses TRBV9 and TRBJ2-1; TRBD2 matches at 8 bases. The CDR3 runs 16 residues. Trimming removed 0 bases from V and 1 base from J; junction bases left unmatched: 3. The germline V gene has CDR1 SGDLS and CDR2 YYNGEE. The CDR3 DNA sequence: TGTGCCAGCAGCGTAGCGGGAGGGCGGTCCTACAATGAGCAGTTCTTC. This translates into CASSVAGGRSYNEQFF. Combining the CDR3 with reference TRBV9 and TRBJ2-1 gives the whole variable domain DSGVTQTPKHLITATGQRVTLRCSPRSGDLSVYWYQQSLDQGLQFLIQYYNGEERAKGNILERFSAQQFPDLHSELNLSSLELGDSALYFCASSVAGGRSYNEQFFGPGTRLTVL.

This chain links TRBV10-1 with TRBJ2-7; 8 nucleotides match TRBD2. The germline V gene has CDR1 WNHNN and CDR2 SYGVQD (reference sequence). J lost 6 bases, V lost 6 bases, and 25 bases had no gene match. The CDR3 is 19 amino acids. CDR3 sequence (DNA): TGCGCCAGCAGCATCACAGGGACCGGGAGGGTCCCCGCTAGTTGCGAGCAGTACTTC. Amino acid sequence: CASSITGTGRVPASCEQYF.

This rearrangement joins TRBV2 to TRBJ1-4; 7 bases are a match to TRBD1. Germline CDR1 SNHLY, CDR2 FYNNEI. The CDR3 spans 15 residues. V trimming: 4 bases; J trimming: 2 bases; junction bases outside the gene matches: 4. CDR3 sequence: CASSGKQGTNEKLFF. The DNA for the CDR3 is TGTGCCAGCAGTGGAAAACAGGGGACTAATGAAAAACTGTTTTTT.

This clone has only a few counts. The chain uses TRBV5-1 and TRBJ2-2, with a possible D match to TRBD2 (6 bases). CDR1 is SGHRS and CDR2 is YFSETQ in the germline V gene. V dropped 4 bases and J dropped 6 bases, with 13 bases sitting between them. The CDR3 extends over 14 amino acids. The CDR3 sequence: CASSDFPGAGELFF. CDR3 DNA: TGCGCCAGCAGCGACTTCCCGGGGGCCGGGGAGCTGTTTTTT. The full variable domain, with the rest looked up from reference TRBV5-1 and TRBJ2-2, is KAGVTQTPRYLIKTRGQQVTLSCSPISGHRSVSWYQQTPGQGLQFLFEYFSETQRNKGNFPGRFSGRQFSNSRSEMNVSTLELGDSALYLCASSDFPGAGELFFGEGSRLTVL.

This chain connects TRBV28 to TRBJ2-7, with D possibly TRBD2 on 6 matching bases. This CDR3 has 15 amino acids. Germline values: CDR1 MDHEN, CDR2 SYDVKM. V dropped 6 bases and J dropped 5 bases, with 20 bases sitting between them. The CDR3 DNA reads as TGTGCCAGCAGCCCCCCACGGGGCGGGACCCACGAGCAGTACTTC. As protein: CASSPPRGGTHEQYF.

The chain carries TRBV6-5 and TRBJ2-2; maybe TRBD1 (5 bases). CDR1 and CDR2 from the germline V gene are MNHEY and SVGAGI. With 7 bases removed from V and 3 bases from J, the gap between germline ends came to 12 bases. The CDR3 extends over 14 amino acids. Here the CDR3 reads CASKRGWDTGELFF. The CDR3 nucleotides are TGTGCCAGCAAAAGGGGATGGGACACCGGGGAGCTGTTTTTT.

CDR3 in DNA: TGTGCCAGCAGGCCCTCCTCTAAAGCGAACTATGGCTACACCTTC. Translated: CASRPSSKANYGYTF. This chain uses TRBV6-5 with TRBJ1-2; D is undetermined. Germline CDR1 and CDR2: MNHEY and SVGAGI. The CDR3 contains 15 residues. The germline V and J ends were trimmed by 6 bases and 2 bases, with 16 bases remaining between them.

The count of this clone is one. The chain links TRBV19 to TRBJ2-6; the D gene is possibly TRBD1 (6 bases). There are 17 residues in the CDR3. From germline, CDR1 is LNHDA and CDR2 SQIVND (reference sequence). V was pared by 2 bases and J by 1 base, with 12 bases between. Here the CDR3 reads CASSISNRASGANVLTF. The DNA for the CDR3 is TGTGCCAGTAGTATAAGCAACAGGGCTTCTGGGGCCAACGTCCTGACTTTC.